There are a few counts of the clone carrying this T cell receptor (beta chain). In the same sample, other DNA sequences code for this CDR3. This specimen belongs to a study of blood T cell repertoires in COVID-19. In the original analysis: By means of reference gene primer amplification, nucleated cell counts were estimated. Profiled with immunoSEQ multiplex PCR; TCRdb holds only in-frame clones, not every one. The D gene and trimming were derived from the DNA, and the V and J assignments and clone size from that table. The data show 220,000 or so clones, around 83% seen once. The V gene's germline CDR1 is MNHEY and CDR2 SVGAGI. V was cut by 2 bases and J by 1 base, with 5 bases left in between. There are 13 residues in the CDR3.

The chain links TRBV6-5 to TRBJ1-1, with unresolved D. The receptor comes from a woman of 80 years or more with COVID-19, enrolled during active disease. Sequenced: peripheral blood. The CDR3 nucleotides are TGTGCCAGCAGTTACACGGGGAACACTGAAGCTTTCTTT. Residues: CASSYTGNTEAFF.